A selection of T cell receptor beta chains follows, all from one sample in a study of CD8 T cells in ankylosing spondylitis. TCRdb reanalysed the 5' RACE reads using MiXCR and keeps one entry per CDR3 protein. The sample includes around 540,000 distinct CDR3 sequences, roughly 13% of them seen just once. The sample consisted of blood, either unsorted or a sorted T cell fraction (not recorded which). The receptors were gathered from a male donor with ankylosing spondylitis. The CDR3 runs from the conserved cysteine through the conserved F or W. A D gene is named only where the DNA matches it firmly. Clone size is stated in some rows and not others, as once, few, many or a class when expanded.

V	size	J	D	DNA	CDR3
TRBV29-1	NA	TRBJ2-1	TRBD2	TGCAGCGTTGACGGGCTAGCGGGAGGGCCGCTCTCCTACAATGAGCAGTTCTTC	CSVDGLAGGPLSYNEQFF
TRBV20-1	many	TRBJ2-3	NA	TGCAGTGCTAGAAGCGCCGGGGTAGGCACAGATACGCAGTATTTT	CSARSAGVGTDTQYF
TRBV7-2	many	TRBJ2-2	TRBD2	TGTGCCAGCAGCACTACTAGCGGTCTATTCACCGGGGAGCTGTTTTTT	CASSTTSGLFTGELFF
TRBV5-1	NA	TRBJ1-5	NA	TGCGCCAGCAGCTTGGACGGAGCCTGGGGTCAGCCCCAGCATTTT	CASSLDGAWGQPQHF
TRBV14	NA	TRBJ1-2	NA	TGTGCCAGCAGCCGCGGGGGTTGGAACTATGGCTACACCTTC	CASSRGGWNYGYTF
TRBV29-1	many	TRBJ2-7	NA	TGCAGCGTTGAGTCAGGGGTTACCTACGAGCAGTACTTC	CSVESGVTYEQYF
TRBV6-6	many	TRBJ1-6	TRBD1	TGTGCCAGCCGTCGGGACAGAGACATGGCCCTCCACTTT	CASRRDRDMALHF
TRBV7-8	NA	TRBJ1-5	NA	TGTGCCAGCAGCTTAGAGGGCAGGGGAGGGCAGCCCCAGCATTTT	CASSLEGRGGQPQHF
TRBV3-1	few	TRBJ1-5	NA	TGTGCCAGCAGCCAAGGCATGAGCAATCAGCCCCAGCATTTT	CASSQGMSNQPQHF
TRBV20-1	few	TRBJ1-1	NA	TGCAGTGCTAGTGACAGGACCGAAGCTTTCTTT	CSASDRTEAFF
TRBV5-5	NA	TRBJ2-3	TRBD1	TGTGCCAGCAGCTACGCCGGGACAGGGGGCCTCAGCACAGATACGCAGTATTTT	CASSYAGTGGLSTDTQYF
TRBV12-3/TRBV12-4	NA	TRBJ1-6	NA	TGTGCCAGCGTTAGGAATAGGGGGTCAAGGTCACCCCTCCACTTT	CASVRNRGSRSPLHF
TRBV29-1	NA	TRBJ2-1	TRBD1	TGCAGCGCCGGACAGGGGGCGGATGAGCAGTTCTTC	CSAGQGADEQFF
TRBV29-1	NA	TRBJ1-4	NA	TGCAGCGCACAGGGTTTTGCTAATGAAAAACTGTTTTTT	CSAQGFANEKLFF
TRBV5-1	many	TRBJ2-1	NA	TGCGCCAGCAGCTTGGCCCCAGACAATGAGCAGTTCTTC	CASSLAPDNEQFF
TRBV20-1	NA	TRBJ2-3	TRBD2	TGCAGTGCTAGTCTCCCCAGCGGGAGATCAGATACGCAGTATTTT	CSASLPSGRSDTQYF
TRBV6-1	few	TRBJ1-5	TRBD1	TGTGCCACGAGGGGGACAGGGGGCCCCCAGCCCCAGCATTTT	CATRGTGGPQPQHF
TRBV7-9	many	TRBJ2-1	TRBD2	TGTGCCAGCAGCCCCCGGACTAGCGGTAACTCCTACAATGAGCAGTTCTTC	CASSPRTSGNSYNEQFF
TRBV20-1	NA	TRBJ1-5	NA	TGCAGTGCCCACCCAGGGCGGGGGGGCAATCAGCCCCAGCATTTT	CSAHPGRGGNQPQHF
TRBV12-3/TRBV12-4	NA	TRBJ1-2	TRBD1	TGTGCCAGCAGCCGTCCAGGGGGCGGCTATGGCTACACCTTC	CASSRPGGGYGYTF
TRBV20-1	few	TRBJ2-7	TRBD1	TGCAGTGCCAGACCGGGACAGGGTCCCTACGAGCAGTACTTC	CSARPGQGPYEQYF
TRBV7-2	few	TRBJ1-4	NA	TGTGCCAGCAGCTCCTATGATGAAAAACTGTTTTTT	CASSSYDEKLFF
TRBV5-1	NA	TRBJ2-3	NA	TGCGCCAGCAGCGCCTCAGGGGGCACAGATACGCAGTATTTT	CASSASGGTDTQYF
TRBV20-1	many	TRBJ1-1	NA	TGCAGTGCTTTTCCCTCGGGGGTGAACACTGAAGCTTTCTTT	CSAFPSGVNTEAFF
TRBV9	few	TRBJ2-1	TRBD2	TGTGCCAGCAGCGTAGGGTCTAGCGGGAGCGCGGTTGAGCAGTTCTTC	CASSVGSSGSAVEQFF
TRBV25-1	NA	TRBJ2-7	TRBD2	TGTGCCAGCAGTGACTCTAGAGTAGCGGGAGTGGGGGAGCAGTACTTC	CASSDSRVAGVGEQYF
TRBV6-4	NA	TRBJ2-2	TRBD2	TGTGCCAGCAGCCGTACCGGGACTAGCGGCACCGGGGAGCTGTTTTTT	CASSRTGTSGTGELFF
TRBV7-9	few	TRBJ2-5	NA	TGTGCCAGCAGCTTAAAGGGGGGTCCGGGCCAGACCCAGTACTTC	CASSLKGGPGQTQYF
TRBV5-1	NA	TRBJ2-3	TRBD2	TGCGCCAGCAGCTTGGCTGCGGGAGCCGGCGAGACGCAGTATTTT	CASSLAAGAGETQYF
TRBV3-1	NA	TRBJ2-1	TRBD2	TGTGCCAGCAGCCGGACTAGCGGGATGGAGCAGTTCTTC	CASSRTSGMEQFF
TRBV7-9	few	TRBJ2-1	NA	TGTGCCAGCGGCCTGGGGAACTACAATGAGCAGTTCTTC	CASGLGNYNEQFF
TRBV6-5	few	TRBJ1-2	TRBD1	TGTGCCAGCAGTTACTCCGGGACAGGGGGCGCATTAGGAGGCTACACCTTC	CASSYSGTGGALGGYTF
TRBV11-2	many	TRBJ1-3	NA	TGTGCCAGCAGCTCGTCCTCTACGGGAAACACCATATATTTT	CASSSSSTGNTIYF